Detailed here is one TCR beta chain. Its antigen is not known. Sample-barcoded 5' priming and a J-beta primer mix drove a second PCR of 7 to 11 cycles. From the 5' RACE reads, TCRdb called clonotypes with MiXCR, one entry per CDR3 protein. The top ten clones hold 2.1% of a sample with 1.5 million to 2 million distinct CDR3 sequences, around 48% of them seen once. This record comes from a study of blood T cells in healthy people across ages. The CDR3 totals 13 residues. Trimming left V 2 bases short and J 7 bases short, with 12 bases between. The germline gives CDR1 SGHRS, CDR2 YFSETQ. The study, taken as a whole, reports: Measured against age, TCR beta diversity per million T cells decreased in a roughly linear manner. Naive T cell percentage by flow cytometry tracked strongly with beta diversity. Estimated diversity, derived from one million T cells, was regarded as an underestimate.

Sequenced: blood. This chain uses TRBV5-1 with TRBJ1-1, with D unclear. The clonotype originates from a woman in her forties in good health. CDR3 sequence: CASSFGPGNEAFF. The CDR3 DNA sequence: TGCGCCAGCAGCTTCGGTCCCGGGAATGAAGCTTTCTTT.